The 5 T cell receptor beta chains in this list originate from one sample, sequenced in a study of CD8+CD57+ T cells in acquired aplastic anemia. CD8+CD57+ cell expansion, shown by flow cytometry, had occurred in the patients selected for sequencing. Template material for TCR beta VDJ and CDR3 profiling consisted of genomic DNA. TCRdb re-derived calls from the reads in MiXCR, one entry per CDR3 protein. The table lists 170,000 or so distinct CDR3 sequences, roughly 48% of them singletons, with over 25% in the top ten. Sequencing input: sorted CD4+, CD8+, or CD8+CD57+ T cells (not recorded which) from PBMCs. The receptors originated from a human donor with aplastic anemia.

This clonotype has at least ten counts. The chain uses TRBV7-6 and TRBJ1-1; TRBD1 might be the D (5 bases). This CDR3 has 15 amino acids. CDR1 and CDR2 (germline): SGHVS, FNYEAQ. Trimming pared 5 bases from V and 3 bases from J, leaving 16 bases between. The CDR3 DNA is TGTGCCAGCAGCCCCAGGCCCGGGGACGACACTGAAGCTTTCTTT. Translation gives CASSPRPGDDTEAFF.

V gene TRBV9 combines with J gene TRBJ2-7; D is uncertain. The CDR3 spans 12 residues. Trimming took 4 bases from V and 5 from J, leaving 10 bases between them. Germline CDR1 reads SGDLS; CDR2 reads YYNGEE. The CDR3 region is CASSLARHEQYF. The CDR3 DNA sequence: TGTGCCAGCAGCTTAGCCCGACACGAGCAGTACTTC.

Note on this clonotype: An end of the junction does not agree with germline; a read error may underlie this. CDR3 nucleotide sequence: TGTGCCAACAGTGTGACAGGGGCGAACTGCGAGCAGTACTTC. It codes for CANSVTGANCEQYF. The chain uses TRBV12-3 or TRBV12-4 and TRBJ2-7; 8 nucleotides line up with TRBD1. The CDR3 runs to 14 residues.

The chain has TRBV10-3 and TRBJ2-1, with TRBD2 identical over 13 bases. The assigned J gene may be wrong: the sequence end matches TRBJ2-7 better. The CDR3 is 15 residues long. Germline values: CDR1 ENHRY, CDR2 SYGVKD. CDR3 nucleotide sequence: TGTGCCATCAGGGGGACTAGCGGGACCTCCTACGAGCAGTACTTC. This gives the protein CAIRGTSGTSYEQYF.

V usage is TRBV2 and J usage is TRBJ1-1; D is perhaps TRBD1 (5 bases). CDR1 is SNHLY and CDR2 is FYNNEI in the germline V gene. The CDR3 extends over 16 amino acids. Between the trimmed V and J ends, which lost 6 bases and 1 base, there was a span of 18 bases. Here the CDR3 reads CASREEQGRWNTEAFF. CDR3 DNA sequence: TGTGCCAGCAGGGAGGAGCAGGGCAGGTGGAACACTGAAGCTTTCTTT.